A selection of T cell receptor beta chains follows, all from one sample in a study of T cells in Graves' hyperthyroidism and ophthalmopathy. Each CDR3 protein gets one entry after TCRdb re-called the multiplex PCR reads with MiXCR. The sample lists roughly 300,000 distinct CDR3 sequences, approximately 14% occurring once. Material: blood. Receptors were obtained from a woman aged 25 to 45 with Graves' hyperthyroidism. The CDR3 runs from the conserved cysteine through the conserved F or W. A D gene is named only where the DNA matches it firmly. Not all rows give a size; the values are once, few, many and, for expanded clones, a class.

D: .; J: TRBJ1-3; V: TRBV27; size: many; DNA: TGTGCCAGCAGTTGGACAGCCTCTGGAAACACCATATATTTT; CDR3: CASSWTASGNTIYF
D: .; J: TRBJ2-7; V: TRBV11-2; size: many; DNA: TGTGCCAGCAGCTTTCCAGGGTTACCCTTCGAGCAGTACTTC; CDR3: CASSFPGLPFEQYF
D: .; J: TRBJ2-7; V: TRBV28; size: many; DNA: TGTGCCAGCAGTTTATATCTAGGGGGTAGCGACGAGCAGTACTTC; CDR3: CASSLYLGGSDEQYF
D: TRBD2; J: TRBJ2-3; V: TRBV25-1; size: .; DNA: TGTGCCAGCAGTGAACTAGCGGGAGACACAGATACGCAGTATTTT; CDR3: CASSELAGDTDTQYF
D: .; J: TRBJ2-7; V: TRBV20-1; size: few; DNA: TGCAGTGCTTCCGACAGCTACGAGCAGTACTTC; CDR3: CSASDSYEQYF
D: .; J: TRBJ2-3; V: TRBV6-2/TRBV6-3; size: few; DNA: TGTGCCAGCAGTTACCGACCAATGGGACGAATCCCAGATACGCAGTATTTT; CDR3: CASSYRPMGRIPDTQYF
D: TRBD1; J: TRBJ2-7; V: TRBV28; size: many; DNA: TGTGCCAGCAGTTTGGGGACAGGGTTGCTTTCGTCCTACGAGCAGTACTTC; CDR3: CASSLGTGLLSSYEQYF
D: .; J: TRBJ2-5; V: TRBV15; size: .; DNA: TGTGCCACCAGCGGAGGGGGGGGGGAAGAGACCCAGTACTTC; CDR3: CATSGGGGEETQYF
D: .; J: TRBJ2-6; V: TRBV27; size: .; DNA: TGTGCCAGCAGTTTTGGCCGGTACTCTGGGGCCAACGTCCTGACTTTC; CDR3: CASSFGRYSGANVLTF
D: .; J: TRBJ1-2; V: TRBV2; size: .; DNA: TGTGCCAGCAGTGTTAGGCAGGGCTATGGCTACACCTTC; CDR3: CASSVRQGYGYTF
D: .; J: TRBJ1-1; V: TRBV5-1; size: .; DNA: TGCGCCAGCAGCTCGCCAGGGCGGGTTGAAGCTTTCTTT; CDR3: CASSSPGRVEAFF
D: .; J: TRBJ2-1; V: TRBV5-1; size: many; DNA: TGCGCCAGCAGCTTGGTTAAGAGCTCCTACAATGAGCAGTTCTTC; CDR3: CASSLVKSSYNEQFF
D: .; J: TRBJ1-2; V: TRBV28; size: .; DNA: TGTGCCACCACCAACAGGATCTATGGCTACACCTTC; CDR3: CATTNRIYGYTF
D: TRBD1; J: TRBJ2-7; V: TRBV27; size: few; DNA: TGTGCCAGCAGTATCGGGACAGGGAGTTTGAGTTACGAGCAGTACTTC; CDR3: CASSIGTGSLSYEQYF
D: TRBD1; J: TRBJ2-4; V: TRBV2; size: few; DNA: TGTGCCAGCAGTGAAAGAACAGGGGGAGGAAACATTCAGTACTTC; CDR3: CASSERTGGGNIQYF
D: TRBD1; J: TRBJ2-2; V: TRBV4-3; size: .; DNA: TGCGCCAGCAGCCAAGATCCAGGGGGTGCCGGGGAGCTGTTTTTT; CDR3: CASSQDPGGAGELFF
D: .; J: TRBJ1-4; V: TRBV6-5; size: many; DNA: TGTGCCAGCAGTTACCAAAACGAGGAAAAACTGTTTTTT; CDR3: CASSYQNEEKLFF
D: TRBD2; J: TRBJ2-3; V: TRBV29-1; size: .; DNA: TGCAGCGTTGTTACTAGCGGGAGCACAGATACGCAGTATTTT; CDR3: CSVVTSGSTDTQYF
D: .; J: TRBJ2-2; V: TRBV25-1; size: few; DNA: TGTGCCAGCAGTGCCGACAAGAACACCGGGGAGCTGTTTTTT; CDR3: CASSADKNTGELFF
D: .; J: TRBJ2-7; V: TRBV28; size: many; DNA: TGTGCCAGCAGTTTAGTCGAGGGGCAGGAGCAGTACTTC; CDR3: CASSLVEGQEQYF
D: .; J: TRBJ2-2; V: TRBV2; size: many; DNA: TGTGCCAGCCAGGGACCCACCGGGGAGCTGTTTTTT; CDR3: CASQGPTGELFF
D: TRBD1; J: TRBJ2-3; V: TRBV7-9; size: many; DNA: TGTGCCAGCAGCTTACCGGGACAGGGGGTCACAGATACGCAGTATTTT; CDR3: CASSLPGQGVTDTQYF
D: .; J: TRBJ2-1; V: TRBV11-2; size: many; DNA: TGTGCCAGCAGCTTTGAACTAGGCACCTACAATGAGCAGTTCTTC; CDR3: CASSFELGTYNEQFF
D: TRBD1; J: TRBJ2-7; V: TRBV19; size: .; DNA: TGTGCCAGTAGTATAGATGGCGCAGGGGGCTACGAGCAGTACTTC; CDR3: CASSIDGAGGYEQYF
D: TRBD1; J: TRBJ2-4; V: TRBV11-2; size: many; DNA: TGTGCCAGCAGCCGACCGGGGACAGCAAGGGGGAACATTCAGTACTTC; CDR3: CASSRPGTARGNIQYF
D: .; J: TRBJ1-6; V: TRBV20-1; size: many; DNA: TGCAGTGCTAGAGGGTACCGGGACGCCGGCAATTCACCCCTCCACTTT; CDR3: CSARGYRDAGNSPLHF
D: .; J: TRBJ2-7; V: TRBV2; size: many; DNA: TGTGCCAGCAGTGAACTTCTCCCGTCAGAGCAGTACTTC; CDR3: CASSELLPSEQYF
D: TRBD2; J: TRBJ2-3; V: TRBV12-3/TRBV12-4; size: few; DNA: TGTGCCAGCAGTTTAGCTAGACTAGCGGGTCGCACAGATACGCAGTATTTT; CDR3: CASSLARLAGRTDTQYF
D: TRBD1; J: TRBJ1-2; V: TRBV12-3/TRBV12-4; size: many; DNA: TGTGCCAGCAACTGGGGGACAGGGTCGGGCTACACCTTC; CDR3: CASNWGTGSGYTF
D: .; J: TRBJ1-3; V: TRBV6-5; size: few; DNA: TGTGCCAGCAGTTACTCGGGCCAGGTTCCTGGAAACACCATATATTTT; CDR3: CASSYSGQVPGNTIYF
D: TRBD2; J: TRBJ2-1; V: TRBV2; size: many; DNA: TGTGCCAGCGTAAGACTAGCGGGAGTAGGGAACAATGAGCAGTTCTTC; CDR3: CASVRLAGVGNNEQFF
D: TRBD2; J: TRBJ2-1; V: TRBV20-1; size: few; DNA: TGCAGTGCTAGTATTAGCGGGAGGGCCGCTTACAATGAGCAGTTCTTC; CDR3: CSASISGRAAYNEQFF
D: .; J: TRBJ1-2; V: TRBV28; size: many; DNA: TGTGCCAGCAGTGGTTTCTATGGCTACACCTTC; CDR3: CASSGFYGYTF
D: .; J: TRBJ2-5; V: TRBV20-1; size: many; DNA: TGCAGTGCTAGCAGGGCGGACGAGACCCAGTACTTC; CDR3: CSASRADETQYF
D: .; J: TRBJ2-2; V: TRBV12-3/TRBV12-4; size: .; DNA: TGTGCCAGCAGTTTGTCACGCGGTGGAGCCGGGGAGCTGTTTTTT; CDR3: CASSLSRGGAGELFF
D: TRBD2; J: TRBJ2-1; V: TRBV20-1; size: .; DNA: TGCAGTGCTAGTCCGGCGGGAGGGCCCTCCTACAATGAGCAGTTCTTC; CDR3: CSASPAGGPSYNEQFF
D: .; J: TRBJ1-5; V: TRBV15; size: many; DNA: TGTGCCACCAGCAGAGATAGGTCATCCGGGAATCAGCCCCAGCATTTT; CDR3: CATSRDRSSGNQPQHF
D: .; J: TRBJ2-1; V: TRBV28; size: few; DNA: TGTGCCAGCAGTATGGGACCGGGTCAGTTCTTC; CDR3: CASSMGPGQFF
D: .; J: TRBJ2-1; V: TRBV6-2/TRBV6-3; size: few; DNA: TGTGCCACTGGGCCTTACAATGAGCAGTTCTTC; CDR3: CATGPYNEQFF
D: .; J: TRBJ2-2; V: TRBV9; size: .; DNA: TGTGCCAGCAGCCCATACACCCGGGAAAAGGGGGAGCTGTTTTTT; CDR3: CASSPYTREKGELFF
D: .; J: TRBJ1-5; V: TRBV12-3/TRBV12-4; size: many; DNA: TGTGCCAGCAGTTCCGGGGACAATCAGCCCCAGCATTTT; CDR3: CASSSGDNQPQHF